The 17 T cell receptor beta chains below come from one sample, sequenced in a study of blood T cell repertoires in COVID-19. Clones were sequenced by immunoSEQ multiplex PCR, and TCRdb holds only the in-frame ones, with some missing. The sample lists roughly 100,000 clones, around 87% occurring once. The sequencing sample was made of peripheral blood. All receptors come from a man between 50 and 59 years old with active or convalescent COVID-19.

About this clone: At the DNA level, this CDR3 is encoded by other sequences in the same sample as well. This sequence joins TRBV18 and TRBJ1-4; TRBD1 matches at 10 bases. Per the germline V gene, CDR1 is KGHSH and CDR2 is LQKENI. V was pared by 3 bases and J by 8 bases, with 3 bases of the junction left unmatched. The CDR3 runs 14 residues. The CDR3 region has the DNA TGTGCCAGCTCACCCGGGACAGGGGACGAAAAACTGTTTTTT. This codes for CASSPGTGDEKLFF.

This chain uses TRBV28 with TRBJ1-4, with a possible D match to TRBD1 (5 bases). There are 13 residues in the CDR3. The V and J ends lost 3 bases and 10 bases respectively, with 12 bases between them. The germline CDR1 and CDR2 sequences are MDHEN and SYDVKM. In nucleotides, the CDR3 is TGTGCCAGCAGTTTTGGCAGGGCCGGAAAACTGTTTTTT. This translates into CASSFGRAGKLFF.

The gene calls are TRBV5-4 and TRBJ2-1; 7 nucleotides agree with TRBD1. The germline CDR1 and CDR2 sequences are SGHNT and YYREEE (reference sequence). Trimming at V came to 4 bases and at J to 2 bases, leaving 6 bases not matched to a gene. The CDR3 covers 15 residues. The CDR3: CASSVDRSPYNEQFF. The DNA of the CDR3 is TGTGCCAGCAGCGTGGACAGGAGCCCCTACAATGAGCAGTTCTTC. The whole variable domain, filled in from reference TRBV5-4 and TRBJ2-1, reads ETGVTQSPTHLIKTRGQQVTLRCSSQSGHNTVSWYQQALGQGPQFIFQYYREEENGRGNFPPRFSGLQFPNYSSELNVNALELDDSALYLCASSVDRSPYNEQFFGPGTRLTVL.

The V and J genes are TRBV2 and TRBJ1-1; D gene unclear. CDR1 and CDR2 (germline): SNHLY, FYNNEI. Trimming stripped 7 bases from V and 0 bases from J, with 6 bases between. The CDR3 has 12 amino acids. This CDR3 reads CASIDMNTEAFF. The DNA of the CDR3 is TGTGCCAGCATTGACATGAACACTGAAGCTTTCTTT.

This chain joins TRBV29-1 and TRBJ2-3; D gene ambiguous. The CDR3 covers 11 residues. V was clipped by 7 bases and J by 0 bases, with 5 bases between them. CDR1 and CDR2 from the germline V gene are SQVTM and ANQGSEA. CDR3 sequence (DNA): TGCAGCGAACTAAGCACAGATACGCAGTATTTT. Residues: CSELSTDTQYF.

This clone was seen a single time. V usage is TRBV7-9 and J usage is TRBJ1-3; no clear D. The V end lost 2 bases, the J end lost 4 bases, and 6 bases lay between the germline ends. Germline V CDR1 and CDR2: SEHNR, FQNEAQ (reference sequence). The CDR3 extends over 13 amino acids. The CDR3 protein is CASSLSAGNTIYF. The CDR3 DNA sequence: TGTGCCAGCAGCTTATCAGCGGGAAACACCATATATTTT.

The CDR3 sequence: CASSQGIVSGNTIYF. The CDR3 nucleotides read TGTGCCAGCAGCCAAGGCATAGTCTCTGGAAACACCATATATTTT. This chain connects TRBV3-1 (or the pseudogene TRBV3-2) to TRBJ1-3, with unresolved D. CDR1 is LGHDT, CDR2 YNNKEL, per germline (reference sequence). The V end was cut by 1 base, the J end by 0 bases, with 7 bases between. The CDR3 runs to 15 residues.

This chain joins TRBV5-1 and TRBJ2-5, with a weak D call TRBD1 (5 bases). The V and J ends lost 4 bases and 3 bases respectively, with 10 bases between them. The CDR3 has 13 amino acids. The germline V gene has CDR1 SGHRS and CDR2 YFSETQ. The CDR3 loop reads CASSLRVEETQYF. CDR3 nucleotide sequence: TGCGCCAGCAGCCTCAGGGTGGAAGAGACCCAGTACTTC. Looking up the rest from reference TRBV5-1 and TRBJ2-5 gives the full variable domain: KAGVTQTPRYLIKTRGQQVTLSCSPISGHRSVSWYQQTPGQGLQFLFEYFSETQRNKGNFPGRFSGRQFSNSRSEMNVSTLELGDSALYLCASSLRVEETQYFGPGTRLLVL.

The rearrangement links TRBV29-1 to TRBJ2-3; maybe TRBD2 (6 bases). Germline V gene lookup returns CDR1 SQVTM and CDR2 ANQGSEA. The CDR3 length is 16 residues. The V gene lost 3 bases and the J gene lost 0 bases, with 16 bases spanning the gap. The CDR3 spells CSVEIGSGASTDTQYF. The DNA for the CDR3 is TGCAGCGTTGAGATTGGTAGCGGAGCTAGCACAGATACGCAGTATTTT.

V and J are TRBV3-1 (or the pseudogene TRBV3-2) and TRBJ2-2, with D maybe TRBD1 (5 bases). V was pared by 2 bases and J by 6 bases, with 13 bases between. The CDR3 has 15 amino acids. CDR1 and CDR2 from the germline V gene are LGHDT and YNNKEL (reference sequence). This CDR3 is CASSQHRRDSGELFF. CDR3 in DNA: TGTGCCAGCAGCCAACACAGGAGAGACTCCGGGGAGCTGTTTTTT.

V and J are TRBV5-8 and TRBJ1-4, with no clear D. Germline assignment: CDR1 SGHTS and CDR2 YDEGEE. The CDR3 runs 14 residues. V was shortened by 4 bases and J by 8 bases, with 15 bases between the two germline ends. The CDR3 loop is CASSVDDLQEKLFF. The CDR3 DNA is TGTGCCAGCAGCGTGGACGATTTACAGGAAAAACTGTTTTTT. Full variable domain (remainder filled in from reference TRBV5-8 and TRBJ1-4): EAGVTQSPTHLIKTRGQQATLRCSPISGHTSVYWYQQALGLGLQFLLWYDEGEERNRGNFPPRFSGRQFPNYSSELNVNALELEDSALYLCASSVDDLQEKLFFGSGTQLSVL.

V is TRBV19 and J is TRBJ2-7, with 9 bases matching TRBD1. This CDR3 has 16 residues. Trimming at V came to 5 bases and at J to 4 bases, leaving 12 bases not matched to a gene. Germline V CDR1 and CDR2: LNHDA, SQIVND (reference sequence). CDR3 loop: CASSFSGTGPGYEQYF. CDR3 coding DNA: TGTGCCAGTAGTTTCTCCGGGACAGGGCCGGGATACGAGCAGTACTTC.

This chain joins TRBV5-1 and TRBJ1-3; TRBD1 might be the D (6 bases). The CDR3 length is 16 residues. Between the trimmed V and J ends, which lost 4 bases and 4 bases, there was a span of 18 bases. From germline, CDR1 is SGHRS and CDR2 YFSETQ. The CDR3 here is CASSEGVSRGGNTIYF. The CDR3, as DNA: TGCGCCAGCAGCGAAGGAGTAAGCAGGGGAGGAAACACCATATATTTT.

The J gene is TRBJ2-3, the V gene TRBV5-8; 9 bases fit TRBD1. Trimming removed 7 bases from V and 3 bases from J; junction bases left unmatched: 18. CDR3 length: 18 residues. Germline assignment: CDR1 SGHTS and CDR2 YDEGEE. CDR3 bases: TGTGCCAGCCCCTTGTTGTGGGGGACAGGGACAGCGACAGATACGCAGTATTTT. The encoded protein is CASPLLWGTGTATDTQYF.

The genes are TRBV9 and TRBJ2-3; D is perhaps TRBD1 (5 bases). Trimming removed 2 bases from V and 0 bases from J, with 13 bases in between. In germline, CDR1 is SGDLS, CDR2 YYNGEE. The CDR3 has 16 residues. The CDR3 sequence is CASSVRQFPSTDTQYF. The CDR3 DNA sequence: TGTGCCAGCAGCGTCCGACAGTTCCCTAGCACAGATACGCAGTATTTT.

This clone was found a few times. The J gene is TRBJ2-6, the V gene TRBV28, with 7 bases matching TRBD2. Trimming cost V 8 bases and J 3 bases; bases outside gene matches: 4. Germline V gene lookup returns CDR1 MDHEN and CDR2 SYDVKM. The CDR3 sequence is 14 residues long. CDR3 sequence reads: CASRGVVGANVLTF. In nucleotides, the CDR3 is TGTGCCAGCCGGGGGGTGGTTGGGGCCAACGTCCTGACTTTC.

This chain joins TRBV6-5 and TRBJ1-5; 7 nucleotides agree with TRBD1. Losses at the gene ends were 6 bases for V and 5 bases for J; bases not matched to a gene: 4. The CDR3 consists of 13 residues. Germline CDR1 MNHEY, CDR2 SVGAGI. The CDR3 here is CASRSGGHQPQHF. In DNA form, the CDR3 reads TGTGCCAGCAGATCAGGGGGGCATCAGCCCCAGCATTTT.